The 28 T cell receptor beta chains listed next were all sequenced from one sample in a study of sequential checkpoint blockade in melanoma. The sample's treatment: randomized to nivolumab then ipilimumab (arm A) or the reverse (arm B). Assay used: immunoSEQ multiplex PCR; TCRdb lists only in-frame clones, some missing. The table lists tens of thousands of clones, approximately 90% of them singletons. The starting material was CD8+ T cells sorted from blood (inferred from file names), obtained from a patient given nivolumab and ipilimumab in sequence. The receptors stem from a human donor with melanoma.

CDR3: CASSSRLVGTEAFF. In DNA, the CDR3 is TGTGCCAGCAGCTCCAGATTGGTTGGCACTGAAGCTTTCTTT. This chain uses TRBV11-2 with TRBJ1-1; the D is unclear. The CDR3 contains 14 residues. V was pared by 4 bases and J by 4 bases, with 13 bases between. The germline V gene encodes CDR1 SGHAT and CDR2 FQNNGV.

The chain couples TRBV5-4 to TRBJ2-7, with TRBD2 matching 9 bases. Trimming cost V 3 bases and J 3 bases; bases outside gene matches: 7. The CDR3 spans 15 residues. The V gene's germline CDR1 is SGHNT and CDR2 YYREEE (reference sequence). CDR3 coding DNA: TGTGCCAGCAGCTCCTCGGGACTAGCAGACTACGAGCAGTACGTC. As protein: CASSSSGLADYEQYV.

This clone turned up a few times. The chain carries TRBV19 and TRBJ2-7, with TRBD2 as a possible D gene (6 bases). Deletions cut 1 base from V and 0 bases from J, with 10 bases between. This CDR3 is built from 15 residues. The germline CDR1 and CDR2 sequences are LNHDA and SQIVND (reference sequence). The CDR3 nucleotides are TGTGCCAGTAGTATAGGGGGCGGGACCTCCTACGAGCAGTACTTC. It codes for CASSIGGGTSYEQYF.

This clone has more than one count but fewer than ten. The chain recombines TRBV27 with TRBJ1-2; D uncertain. Germline loops: CDR1 MNHEY, CDR2 SMNVEV (reference sequence). Trimming removed 4 bases at V and 8 bases at J, with 14 bases between. The CDR3 spans 13 residues. CDR3 in amino acids: CASSSSAPRGYTF. CDR3 DNA sequence: TGTGCCAGCAGTTCGTCCGCCCCTAGGGGCTACACCTTC.

Comments on this clone: The junction does not match germline at one end; this may be a read error. The V call is TRBV30, the J call TRBJ2-7, with 8 positions matching TRBD1. Germline V gene sequence: CDR1 GTSNPN, CDR2 SVGIG (reference sequence). The CDR3 has 13 residues. The CDR3 spells CAWSVLPGDRGLF. CDR3 coding DNA: TGTGCCTGGAGTGTACTGCCCGGTGACAGGGGATTGTTC.

A few counts support this clone. This chain joins TRBV7-7 and TRBJ2-1; 9 bases agree with TRBD2. Germline V gene sequence: CDR1 SSHAT, CDR2 FNYEAQ (reference sequence). The junction had 14 bases not matched to a gene; V was cut back by 5 bases and J by 9 bases. The CDR3 runs 16 residues. The CDR3 coding sequence is TGTGCCAGCAGCCTCTCCGGGACTAGCATATTGGGTGAGCAGTTCTTC. It yields the protein CASSLSGTSILGEQFF.

The V call is TRBV7-8, the J call TRBJ1-5; possible D gene TRBD1, 5 bases. The CDR3 is 15 residues long. Trimming shortened V by 5 bases and J by 3 bases, and 14 bases separated the two germline ends. Germline loops: CDR1 SGHVS, CDR2 FQNEAQ. CDR3 amino acids: CASSPWGGDNQPQHF. In DNA, the CDR3 is TGTGCCAGCAGCCCATGGGGGGGTGACAATCAGCCCCAGCATTTT.

The chain recombines TRBV4-3 with TRBJ2-1; no clear D. This CDR3 is 15 amino acids long. V lost 6 bases to trimming and J lost 7 bases, with 19 bases between them. CDR1 is LGHNA and CDR2 is YSLEER in the germline V gene. The CDR3: CASSSAHPTPNEQFF. The CDR3 region has the DNA TGCGCCAGCAGTTCAGCGCACCCGACCCCTAATGAGCAGTTCTTC.

The chain links TRBV28 to TRBJ2-5; D remains ambiguous. The CDR3 covers 14 residues. The germline V gene has CDR1 MDHEN and CDR2 SYDVKM. Trimming pared 2 bases from V and 5 bases from J, leaving 12 bases between. CDR3: CASSLTRKSETQYF. In DNA, the CDR3 is TGTGCCAGCAGTTTAACCAGGAAATCGGAGACCCAGTACTTC.

The rearrangement joins TRBV25-1 to TRBJ2-1; D is undetermined. CDR1 MGHDK and CDR2 SYGVNS come from the germline V gene. CDR3 length: 12 residues. V lost 4 bases and J 6 bases, leaving 7 bases between the germline ends. CDR3 DNA: TGTGCCAGCAGTGGTCCGCGCAATGAGCAGTTCTTC. Amino acid sequence: CASSGPRNEQFF.

The rearrangement links TRBV6-5 to TRBJ1-1, with TRBD1 identical over 7 bases. The CDR3 spans 12 residues. J was trimmed by 8 bases and V by 6 bases; bases with no gene match: 6. From germline, CDR1 is MNHEY and CDR2 SVGAGI. The CDR3 nucleotides are TGTGCCAGCAGAAACCCGGGACAGGAAGCTTTCTTT. Encoded protein: CASRNPGQEAFF.

This rearrangement joins TRBV7-2 to TRBJ2-4, with a weak D call TRBD2 (6 bases). The germline gives CDR1 SGHTA, CDR2 FQGNSA. Trimming removed 1 base at V and 6 bases at J, with 13 bases between. This CDR3 has 15 residues. The CDR3 region has the DNA TGTGCCAGCAGCTTAGTCGGGGGTTCGAGAAACATTCAGTACTTC. It is translated as CASSLVGGSRNIQYF.

V is TRBV28 and J is TRBJ2-2; TRBD1 matches 8 bases. The CDR3 runs to 14 residues. Germline CDR1 is MDHEN and CDR2 is SYDVKM. V dropped 6 bases and J dropped 5; count of bases not matched to a gene: 5. Written as DNA, the CDR3 is TGTGCCAGCAGCCCTAGGACAGGGACCGGGGAGCTGTTTTTT. Translated, it gives CASSPRTGTGELFF. Supplemented by reference TRBV28 and TRBJ2-2, the full variable domain reads DVKVTQSSRYLVKRTGEKVFLECVQDMDHENMFWYRQDPGLGLRLIYFSYDVKMKEKGDIPEGYSVSREKKERFSLILESASTNQTSMYLCASSPRTGTGELFFGEGSRLTVL.

The rearrangement links TRBV19 to TRBJ1-1, with 7 bases identical to TRBD1. The ends lost 5 bases at V and 0 bases at J; junction bases unmatched: 3. Germline V gene sequence: CDR1 LNHDA, CDR2 SQIVND (reference sequence). This CDR3 contains 14 residues. CDR3 nucleotide sequence: TGTGCCAGTAGTGCAACAGGGGTGAACACTGAAGCTTTCTTT. This encodes CASSATGVNTEAFF.

The CDR3, as DNA: TGTGCCAGCAGGACCACAGGGGAACGTGAAGCTTTCTTT. Amino acid sequence: CASRTTGEREAFF. This chain joins TRBV7-2 and TRBJ1-1, with TRBD1 matching over 7 bases. After removal of 6 bases from V and 7 bases from J, the junction contained 8 bases not matched to a gene. From germline, CDR1 is SGHTA and CDR2 FQGNSA. CDR3 length: 13 amino acids. Using reference TRBV7-2 and TRBJ1-1 for the parts outside the CDR3, the full variable domain is GAGVSQSPSNKVTEKGKDVELRCDPISGHTALYWYRQSLGQGLEFLIYFQGNSAPDKSGLPSDRFSAERTGGSVSTLTIQRTQQEDSAVYLCASRTTGEREAFFGQGTRLTVV.

The rearrangement links TRBV6-6 to TRBJ2-1; D unclear. Germline assignment: CDR1 MNHNY and CDR2 SVGAGI (reference sequence). The CDR3 is 11 residues long. V lost 6 bases and J lost 9, with 9 bases in between. The CDR3 DNA sequence: TGTGCCAGCAGGACACGTGGTGAGCAGTTCTTC. Translation gives CASRTRGEQFF.

In DNA form, the CDR3 reads TGTGCCAGCAGCTTTCTCACAGATACGCAGTATTTT. This codes for CASSFLTDTQYF. This chain connects TRBV5-4 to TRBJ2-3; D is undetermined. CDR3 size: 12 residues. V lost 2 bases and J lost 2, with 3 bases in between. Germline V lookup: CDR1 SGHNT, CDR2 YYREEE (reference sequence).

In its sample, this clone was seen a few times. CDR3: CAIRTSGSYNEQFF. The CDR3 nucleotides are TGTGCCATCCGGACTAGCGGCTCCTACAATGAGCAGTTCTTC. V gene TRBV10-3 combines with J gene TRBJ2-1, with 10 bases aligning to TRBD2. V was clipped by 8 bases and J by 0 bases; unmatched bases: 1. This CDR3 contains 14 residues. The germline V gene encodes CDR1 ENHRY and CDR2 SYGVKD.

The chain links TRBV7-6 to TRBJ2-7; 8 nucleotides match TRBD1. This CDR3 region has 13 residues. Per the germline V gene, CDR1 is SGHVS and CDR2 is FNYEAQ. The J segment lost 5 bases and the V segment lost 5 bases, leaving 5 bases of the junction unmatched. The CDR3 DNA sequence: TGTGCCAGCAGCGCGGACAGGGTGAACGAGCAGTACTTC. Its translation is CASSADRVNEQYF.

The chain links TRBV4-1 to TRBJ1-5; tentative D call: TRBD1 (5 bases). The CDR3 is 14 amino acids. CDR1 and CDR2 from the germline V gene are MGHRA and YSYEKL. The V end lost 0 bases, the J end lost 5 bases, and 8 bases lay between the germline ends. Written as DNA, the CDR3 is TGCGCCAGCAGCCAAGATAGGGGTTATCAGCCCCAGCATTTT. Translation gives CASSQDRGYQPQHF.

This chain connects TRBV27 to TRBJ2-2; TRBD1 matches 10 bases. Germline CDR1 MNHEY, CDR2 SMNVEV (reference sequence). With V trimmed by 3 bases and J by 6 bases, 7 bases remained unmatched. CDR3 size: 16 residues. The CDR3 sequence: CASSFGTGVWSGELFF. The CDR3 DNA sequence: TGTGCCAGCAGTTTCGGGACAGGGGTTTGGTCCGGGGAGCTGTTTTTT.

This rearrangement joins TRBV7-6 to TRBJ2-7, with 8 bases fitting TRBD1. This CDR3 contains 13 residues. Germline-derived CDR1 and CDR2 are SGHVS and FNYEAQ. Trimming cost V 5 bases and J 7 bases; bases outside gene matches: 7. The CDR3 here is CASSPRQGWEQYF. The DNA of the CDR3 is TGTGCCAGCAGCCCCCGACAGGGGTGGGAGCAGTACTTC.

CDR3 amino acids: CASSPPVPQNEQFF. The DNA for the CDR3 is TGTGCCAGCAGCCCCCCGGTGCCACAGAATGAGCAGTTCTTC. The V and J genes are TRBV9 and TRBJ2-1; D is undetermined. Germline V gene data show CDR1 as SGDLS and CDR2 as YYNGEE. The germline V and J ends were trimmed by 4 bases and 7 bases, with 15 bases remaining between them. The CDR3 spans 14 residues.

Points on this clone: The sample holds other DNA sequences that translate to the same CDR3. CDR3 sequence reads: CASSLTGGNQPQHF. In nucleotides, the CDR3 is TGTGCCAGCAGCCTAACCGGGGGCAATCAGCCCCAGCATTTT. This chain joins TRBV9 and TRBJ1-5; no reliable D call. The V and J ends lost 4 bases and 2 bases respectively, with 10 bases between them. The germline V gene has CDR1 SGDLS and CDR2 YYNGEE. This CDR3 spans 14 amino acids.

The chain employs TRBV27 and TRBJ1-2; 7 nucleotides align to TRBD1. The V and J ends lost 2 bases and 5 bases, in that order; junction bases with no gene match: 8. The CDR3 contains 15 residues. The V gene's germline CDR1 is MNHEY and CDR2 SMNVEV (reference sequence). This CDR3 reads CASSLRTGVSYGYTF. The CDR3 nucleotides read TGTGCCAGCAGTTTAAGGACAGGAGTATCGTATGGCTACACCTTC.

This chain uses TRBV7-2 with TRBJ2-7, with 7 nucleotides matching TRBD2. The CDR3 runs to 13 residues. J lost 1 base, V lost 8 bases, and 5 bases had no gene match. CDR1 and CDR2 (germline): SGHTA, FQGNSA. The CDR3 DNA follows: TGTGCCAGCGGGGCGGGAGTATCCTACGAGCAGTACTTC. This sequence encodes CASGAGVSYEQYF.

This chain uses TRBV4-3 with TRBJ2-1, with TRBD2 matching 10 bases. Germline V gives CDR1 LGHNA, CDR2 YSLEER. The CDR3 extends over 15 amino acids. J was trimmed by 3 bases and V by 4 bases; bases with no gene match: 3. The DNA for the CDR3 is TGCGCCAGCAGCCTCGGACTAGCGGTCTACAATGAGCAGTTCTTC. This sequence encodes CASSLGLAVYNEQFF.

J is TRBJ2-7 and V is TRBV19; 7 nucleotides agree with TRBD1. CDR1 is LNHDA, CDR2 SQIVND, per germline (reference sequence). The V segment lost 7 bases and the J segment 3 bases; nucleotides outside the gene matches: 9. This CDR3 is 14 amino acids long. CDR3 protein: CASMRTGFDYEQYF. The DNA of the CDR3 is TGTGCCAGTATGAGGACAGGCTTCGACTACGAGCAGTACTTC.